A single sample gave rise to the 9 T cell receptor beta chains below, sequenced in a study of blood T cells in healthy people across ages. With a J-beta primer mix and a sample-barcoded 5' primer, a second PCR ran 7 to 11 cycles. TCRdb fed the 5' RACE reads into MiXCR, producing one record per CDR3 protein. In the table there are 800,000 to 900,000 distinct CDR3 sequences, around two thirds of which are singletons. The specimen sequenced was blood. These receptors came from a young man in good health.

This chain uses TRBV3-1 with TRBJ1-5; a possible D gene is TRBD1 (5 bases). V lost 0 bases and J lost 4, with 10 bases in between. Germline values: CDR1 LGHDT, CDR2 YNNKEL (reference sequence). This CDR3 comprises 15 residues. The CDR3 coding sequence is TGTGCCAGCAGCCAAGAAGGGACGAGTAATCAGCCCCAGCATTTT. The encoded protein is CASSQEGTSNQPQHF.

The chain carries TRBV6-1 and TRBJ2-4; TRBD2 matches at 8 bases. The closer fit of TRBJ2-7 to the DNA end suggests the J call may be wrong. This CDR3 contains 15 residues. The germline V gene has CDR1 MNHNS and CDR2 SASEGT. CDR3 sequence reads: CASSERRGVPYEQYF. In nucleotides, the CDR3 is TGTGCCAGCAGTGAAAGGCGGGGGGTCCCCTACGAGCAGTACTTC.

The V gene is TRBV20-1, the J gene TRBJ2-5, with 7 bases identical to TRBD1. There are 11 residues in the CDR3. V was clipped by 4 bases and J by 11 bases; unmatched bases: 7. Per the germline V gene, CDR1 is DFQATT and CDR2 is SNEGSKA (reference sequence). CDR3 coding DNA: TGCAGTGCTAACGACAGGGTTGAGCAGTACTTC. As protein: CSANDRVEQYF.

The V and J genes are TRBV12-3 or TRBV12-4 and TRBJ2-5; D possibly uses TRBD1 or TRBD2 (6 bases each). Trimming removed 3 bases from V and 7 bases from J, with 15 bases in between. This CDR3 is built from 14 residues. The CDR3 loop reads CASSLTGGVGTQYF. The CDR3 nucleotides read TGTGCCAGCAGTTTGACAGGCGGGGTGGGGACCCAGTACTTC.

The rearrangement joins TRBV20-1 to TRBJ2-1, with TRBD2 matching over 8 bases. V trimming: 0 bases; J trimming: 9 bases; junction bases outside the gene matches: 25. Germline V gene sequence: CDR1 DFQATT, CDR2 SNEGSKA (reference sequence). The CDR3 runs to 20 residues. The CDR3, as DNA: TGCAGTGCTAGAGATCGAGTGTCCGGACTAGCTAACAAAGGCTCGGCTGAGCAGTTCTTC. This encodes CSARDRVSGLANKGSAEQFF.

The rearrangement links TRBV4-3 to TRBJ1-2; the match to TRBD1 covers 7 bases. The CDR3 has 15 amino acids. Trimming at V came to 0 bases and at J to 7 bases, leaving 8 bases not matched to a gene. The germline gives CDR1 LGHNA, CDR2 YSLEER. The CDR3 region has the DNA TGCGCCAGCAGCCAAGATCAGGGGGGCTTAGGTGGCTACACCTTC. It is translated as CASSQDQGGLGGYTF.

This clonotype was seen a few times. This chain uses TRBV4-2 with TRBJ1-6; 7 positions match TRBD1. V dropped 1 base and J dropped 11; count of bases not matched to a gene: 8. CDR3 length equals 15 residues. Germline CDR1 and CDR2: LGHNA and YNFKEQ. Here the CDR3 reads CASSQVRRGIPPLHF. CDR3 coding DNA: TGTGCCAGCAGCCAAGTCCGCAGGGGGATCCCACCCCTCCACTTT.

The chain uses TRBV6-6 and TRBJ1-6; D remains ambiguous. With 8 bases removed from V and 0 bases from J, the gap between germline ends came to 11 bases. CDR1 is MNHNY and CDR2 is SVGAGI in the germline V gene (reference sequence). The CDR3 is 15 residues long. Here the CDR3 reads CASSPESSYNSPLHF. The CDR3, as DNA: TGTGCCAGCTCTCCCGAGAGCTCCTATAATTCACCCCTCCACTTT.

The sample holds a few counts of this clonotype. DNA of the CDR3: TGCAGCGTTGATGCCAGGCTCTACGGGACCCAGTACTTC. Its protein is CSVDARLYGTQYF. This chain uses TRBV29-1 with TRBJ2-5; no definite D call. The CDR3 covers 13 residues. Germline CDR1 reads SQVTM; CDR2 reads ANQGSEA. V lost 3 bases and J lost 7, with 15 bases in between.